The clone carrying this T cell receptor (beta chain) came up a few times. These data originate in a study of blood T cell repertoires in COVID-19. Here immunoSEQ multiplex PCR was the method, and the copy in TCRdb shows in-frame clones only, minus some. The sample consists of 300,000 to 450,000 clones, approximately 89% of them appearing once. Sequencing was carried out using peripheral blood. The TCR comes from a woman between 55 and 75 years old with COVID-19, enrolled during active disease.

CDR3 bases: TGCGCCAGCAGCCCCCAGGCCAATTTGCAGGCGAACTATGGCTACACCTTC. Its translation: CASSPQANLQANYGYTF. This chain links TRBV5-1 with TRBJ1-2; D unresolved. The CDR3 is 17 amino acids. Germline-derived CDR1 and CDR2 are SGHRS and YFSETQ. The V and J ends lost 4 bases and 2 bases respectively, with 21 bases between them.